This TCR beta chain was captured by sequencing in a study of molecular identifiers for immune sequencing clone quantification. On the study more broadly: Naive CD8 cell RNA, from roughly 20,000 or 100,000 cells, was split five ways in replicates, with four sequenced.

This clonotype was counted a few times. Its antigen is unknown. Study-level findings and limits: Whereas naive cells kept under 1% of molecules in clones above 20 RNA copies, such clones held over 97% in effectors.

Preparation of the bulk TCR libraries relied on previously described methods and listed TCR primers. TCRdb independently ran MiXCR on the PCR reads; one entry per CDR3 protein. This table holds about 500,000 distinct CDR3 sequences, about a fifth found once. The CDR3 is 16 residues long. Per the germline V gene, CDR1 is PRHDT and CDR2 is FYEKMQ (reference sequence). V was shortened by 4 bases and J by 5 bases, with 20 bases between the two germline ends. It was from around 20,000 to 990,000 sorted cells, with 10%, 30% or 50% RNA, that naive CD8 libraries came. Sequences were obtained from naive CD8+ T cells from blood, with Jurkat cell RNA spiked in. Regarding subset: FACS-sorted CD8+CD4-CCR7+CD45RA+ naive T cells. The chain is built from TRBV13 and TRBJ2-5, with D tentatively TRBD2 (5 bases). The sequence came from a human donor in good health. Some libraries in this study had Jurkat cell RNA spiked in. CDR3 protein: CASSSEASGARETQYF. Here the CDR3 DNA reads TGTGCCAGCAGCTCCGAAGCCAGCGGAGCAAGGGAGACCCAGTACTTC.